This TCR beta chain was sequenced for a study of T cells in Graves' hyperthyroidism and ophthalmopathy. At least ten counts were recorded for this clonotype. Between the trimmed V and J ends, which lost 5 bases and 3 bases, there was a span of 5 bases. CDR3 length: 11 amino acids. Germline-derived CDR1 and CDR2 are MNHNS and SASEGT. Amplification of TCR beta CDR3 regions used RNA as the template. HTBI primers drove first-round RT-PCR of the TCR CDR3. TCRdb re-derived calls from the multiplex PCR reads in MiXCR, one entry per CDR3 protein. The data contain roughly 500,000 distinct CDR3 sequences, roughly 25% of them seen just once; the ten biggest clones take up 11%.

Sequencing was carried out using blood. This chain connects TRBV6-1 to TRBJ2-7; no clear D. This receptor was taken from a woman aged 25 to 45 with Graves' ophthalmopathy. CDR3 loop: CASSQLYEQYF. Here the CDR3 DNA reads TGTGCCAGCAGTCAGCTCTACGAGCAGTACTTC.